This T cell receptor beta chain was obtained from a study of T-cell reconstitution after alpha-beta-depleted transplantation in children. Study-level points and caveats: At day 60, the high TCRbeta diversity found in some patients originated from recipient T cells and thymic progenitors that had survived. Newly generated T cells supplied most T-cell counts and diversity one year post-transplant. Several hundred expanded graft clones reportedly gave rise to the alpha-beta T cells present about two months after transplant.

This CDR3 spans 11 amino acids. Per the germline V gene, CDR1 is SQVTM and CDR2 is ANQGSEA. With 5 bases removed from V and 2 bases from J, the gap between germline ends came to 6 bases. Remarks on this clonotype: What it binds is unknown.

A TCRbeta library incorporating unique molecular identifiers was prepared. MiXCR was run by TCRdb on the PCR reads, yielding one entry per CDR3 protein. The sample yields 200,000 to 300,000 distinct CDR3 sequences, about 26% seen once. The J gene is TRBJ2-5, the V gene TRBV29-1; D gene ambiguous. This TCR came from a girl aged 2 to 10 with Fanconi anemia, due to receive a stem cell transplant. The sequencing here drew on PBMCs, taken before TCRalphabeta/CD19-depleted stem cell transplant. CDR3 DNA: TGCAGCGTTACCCTTCAAGAGACCCAGTACTTC. This translates into CSVTLQETQYF.